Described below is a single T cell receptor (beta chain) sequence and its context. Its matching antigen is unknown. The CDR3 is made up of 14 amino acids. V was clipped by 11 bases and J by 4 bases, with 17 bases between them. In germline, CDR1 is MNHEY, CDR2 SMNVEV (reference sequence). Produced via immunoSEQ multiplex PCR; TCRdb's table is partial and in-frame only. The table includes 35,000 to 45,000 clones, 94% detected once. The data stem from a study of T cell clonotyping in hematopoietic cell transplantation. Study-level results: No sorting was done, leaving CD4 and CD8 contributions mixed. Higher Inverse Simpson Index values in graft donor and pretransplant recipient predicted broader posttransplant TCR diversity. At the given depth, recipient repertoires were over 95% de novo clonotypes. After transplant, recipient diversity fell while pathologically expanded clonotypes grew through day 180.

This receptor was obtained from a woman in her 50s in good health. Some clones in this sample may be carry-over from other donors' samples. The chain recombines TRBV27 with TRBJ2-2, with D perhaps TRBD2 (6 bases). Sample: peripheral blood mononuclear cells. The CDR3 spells CASRSGTATGELFF. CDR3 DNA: TGTGCCTCCCGGTCCGGGACTGCCACCGGGGAGCTGTTTTTT.